A single T cell receptor (beta chain) is shown here with its context. The sample originates from a study of blood T cell repertoires in COVID-19. About the study: Collection of acute and convalescent COVID-19 samples took place in the United States, Italy and Spain. PBMCs, B-cell-depleted T cells, or T cells were the source of the cDNA or gDNA that made up the material.

Study processing details: Amplification of reference gene primers was used by the study to estimate nucleated cell counts. TCRdb's copy holds only in-frame clones and misses some; the assay was immunoSEQ multiplex PCR. That table is the source of V, J and clone size, and D and trimming were worked out from the DNA. The data show roughly 220,000 clones, roughly four fifths seen once. Germline V gene data show CDR1 as SGDLS and CDR2 as YYNGEE. The CDR3 has 13 amino acids. Trimming took 4 bases from V and 5 from J, leaving 12 bases between them. Patients in Seattle were enrolled during active infection, then followed longitudinally.

The chain uses TRBV9 and TRBJ2-5; D gene uncertain. The TCR originated in a woman at least 80 years old with COVID-19, enrolled during active disease. Material: peripheral blood. For the CDR3, the DNA is TGTGCCAGCAGCCCCTCCCCCCTGGAGACCCAGTACTTC. It translates to CASSPSPLETQYF.